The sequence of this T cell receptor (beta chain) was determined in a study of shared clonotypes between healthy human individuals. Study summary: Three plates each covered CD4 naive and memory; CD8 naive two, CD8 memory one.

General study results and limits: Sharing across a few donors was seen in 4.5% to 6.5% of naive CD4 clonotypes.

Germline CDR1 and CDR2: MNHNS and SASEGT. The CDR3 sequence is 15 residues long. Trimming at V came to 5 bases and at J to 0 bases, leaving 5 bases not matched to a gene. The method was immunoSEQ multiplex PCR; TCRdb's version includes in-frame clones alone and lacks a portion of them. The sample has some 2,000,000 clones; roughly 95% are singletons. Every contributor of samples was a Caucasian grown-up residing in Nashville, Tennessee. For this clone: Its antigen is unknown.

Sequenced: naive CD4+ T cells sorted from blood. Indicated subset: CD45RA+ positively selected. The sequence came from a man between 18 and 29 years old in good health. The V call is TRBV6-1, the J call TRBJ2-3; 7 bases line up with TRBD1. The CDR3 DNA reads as TGTGCCAGCAGTAGAGGGACAGCTAGCACAGATACGCAGTATTTT. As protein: CASSRGTASTDTQYF.